Below, one TCR beta chain is given with its context. Its antigen is still unknown. The input lacks base qualities; no much larger clone sits a single base away. In total, roughly 670 healthy bone marrow donors made up the cohort. Cohort members were all nominally healthy when sampled, although unrecorded immune exposures were likely present. The donor tested CMV seropositive, placing the donor among the 289 seropositive members of the cohort. Each donor provided a peripheral blood sample, and peripheral blood mononuclear cells were used for TCR beta sequencing. Genomic DNA extraction from the blood cell samples was performed with the Qiagen DNeasy Blood Extraction Kit. These data are taken from a study of cytomegalovirus exposure and HLA in healthy donors (dated 2017 in TCRdb). As for the study more broadly: An earlier analysis of about 530 of the donors reported roughly 300 Gb of sequence data and around 100 million unique TCR beta sequences obtained from about 170 million T cells. All discovery cohort repertoires had been generated using a single sequencing platform. On average, approximately 250,000 unique TCR beta nucleotide sequences were sequenced per donor among several hundred genotyped donors of the cohort, with 15% to 20% of those sequences being non-productive. High-throughput TCR immunosequencing, statistical association of individual TCRs with disease status, and machine learning were combined to predict cytomegalovirus infection status. The study aimed to test whether cataloging public T cell receptors could reveal signatures of past pathogen exposure. A handful of DR-DQ haplotypes were treated as single units for association and clustering because of strong linkage in the cohort. In addition to the first cohort of 666 subjects, a separate validation cohort of approximately 120 different subjects was used. A later genetic analysis took genome-wide SNP genotypes for about three fifths of the roughly 670 donors and used that subset as a discovery cohort. A later analysis re-examined previously published TCR beta repertoires from just over 650 donors and added high-resolution HLA genotyping to investigate patterns of TCR occurrence. In an earlier analysis of more than 550 of the donors, high-throughput TCR beta sequencing was used to judge whether each TCR beta V gene segment behaved as functional or pseudogenic. Donor age, sex, ethnicity and CMV serostatus were collected together with the repertoire data. Using immunosequencing, the study profiled T cell repertoires from 550 to 750 subjects and related those repertoires to cytomegalovirus serostatus. Approximately 310 gigabases of sequencing data and tens of millions of unique TCR sequences were included in an early release covering 550 to 800 HLA-typed donors. In the later analysis, no new phenotypic data were used to find candidate immune exposures; instead, reliance was placed on TCR beta sequences and their occurrence across donors. Typing coverage varied by locus: roughly 620-640 donors for A, B, C, DRB1 and DQB1; roughly 510 for DQA1; about 570 for DPA1; approximately 470 for DPB1. HLA typing included class I and class II loci at four-digit resolution. The genetic ancestry cluster associated with self-reported Caucasian donors included around four fifths of the roughly 400 genotyped donors. The research as a whole found: The cohort was sequenced for TCR beta chains only, and without alpha or paired-chain data the features that could be detected were limited. For the cohort, immune exposure information was limited to CMV serostatus. A later analysis found that HLA-associated TCR beta chains were more clonally expanded and had lower generation probabilities than equally common non-associated chains. When HLA alleles, especially DR and DQ, strongly co-occurred, attributing TCR associations to individual alleles was difficult. Because HLA typing was unavailable for some donors at each locus, only the typed subset was used in association tests. At a false discovery rate of 0.05, a later analysis linked under 20,000 TCR beta sequences to specific HLA alleles. A few of the identified cytomegalovirus-associated TCR beta chains were confirmed in vitro to be specific for cytomegalovirus antigens. In a later analysis, TCR association rates were found to vary across HLA loci, with the most associated TCRs seen for DRB1 alleles and the fewest for HLA-C alleles. Most TCR sequences were observed very rarely across donors, whereas some public TCRs were present in many individuals. The study listed approximately 150 TCR beta chains as associated with cytomegalovirus. A further reported finding was that TCR beta sequences accurately predicted the HLA-A and HLA-B alleles for most subjects in the first cohort. In an earlier analysis of approximately 590 of the donors, most TCR beta V segments appeared in productive rearrangements about 87% or about 30% of the time, broadly matching IMGT annotations. Because counts were too low, fewer than 20 rarely observed V segments, including chromosome 9 orphons, were excluded from the earlier analysis of under 650 of the donors. Most CMV-associated TCR beta chains appeared to be HLA-restricted in a later analysis, and the HLA associations seemed to be driven largely by CMV exposure. According to the authors, the approach could potentially be generalized to other disease states and immunological phenotypes. Linkage disequilibrium might explain the correlated functional status among segregating V segments, but an unknown experimental factor could not be excluded. The 87-base-pair reads could not distinguish some IMGT-functional V segments, including TRBV6-2 and TRBV6-3, so those segments were excluded. The classifier was reported to diagnose cytomegalovirus status with high specificity and sensitivity in both the original cohort and the validation cohort. In a later genetic analysis, fewer N-insertions in productive TCRs were reported among donors in an Asian-associated ancestry cluster than the roughly 700-donor mean. An association between a missense DCLRE1C variant and V-gene and J-gene trimming of TCR beta chains was found in a later genetic analysis and replicated in an independent cohort. Several of the top co-occurrence clusters appeared to be linked to parvovirus B19, influenza, CMV and Epstein-Barr virus, according to a later analysis. The presence/absence analyses assumed that sequencing depth was roughly uniform across donors, and that assumption may not be true. A cluster of highly shared sequence variants was judged likely to be a technical artifact of the sequencing pipeline.

For CDR1 and CDR2, the germline V gene (reference sequence) lists MNHNY and SVGAGI. The CDR3 runs 16 residues from the cysteine to the phenylalanine. The CDR3 DNA has 48 bases and is translated from base 1. Trimming removed 0 bases from V and 3 bases from J; the gene matches leave 5 bases unexplained. Library generation was performed with the immunoSEQ multiplex PCR assay. For the multiplex PCR, a mixture combining 60 forward primers for TCR Vbeta segments and 13 reverse primers for TCR Jbeta segments was used. The CDR3 region of rearranged TCR beta genes was amplified from genomic DNA with a multiplex PCR assay. On the Illumina HiSeq System, the amplified TCR beta libraries were sequenced as 87-base-pair reads. The authors' analysis ran thus. A later analysis tallied about 77 million unique TCR beta chains across the 550 to 850 repertoires, and roughly 11 million of those chains were shared by two or more donors. A nearest-neighbor algorithm error-corrected the raw reads and collapsed the reads into unique sequences, merging closely related sequences to remove PCR and sequencing errors. CDR3 sequences were aligned to IMGT reference sequences to assign V, D and J gene segments. For a sequence to be retained, a match of at least six nucleotides was required to both a V gene segment and a J gene segment. Rearrangements were called productive when the CDR3 lacked stop codons and stayed in frame with V and J; all others were non-productive. CDR3 was defined by IMGT convention, running from the second conserved V-encoded cysteine to the conserved J-encoded phenylalanine. The earlier analysis of fewer than 750 of the donors excluded sequences that lacked an unambiguous match to a single V gene segment. An earlier analysis of a few hundred of the donors called V segments functional above 56.7% productive rearrangements and segregating when the between-donor standard deviation exceeded 5%. To diagnose cytomegalovirus status from the catalog of TCR beta chain sequences, a statistical classification framework was built. In a later analysis, TCR nucleotide sequences were compared against IMGT/GENE-DB human TR gene sequences so that V and J genes could be assigned. A later analysis assigned CDR3 sequences and most-parsimonious VDJ recombination scenarios with the TCRdist pipeline. A later analysis defined each TCR beta chain by its CDR3 amino acid sequence plus V-gene family, and excluded reads lacking a unique V-gene family. A later analysis removed 550 to 650 highly shared, low-generation-probability nucleotide sequences to deal with suspected cross-contamination and a sequencing artifact. For each public chain, a later analysis derived a clonal expansion index from normalized ranks of inferred template counts within each repertoire. A later analysis computed generation probabilities with a VDJ recombination model fitted to out-of-frame rearrangements, and checked the results against IGoR. In a later analysis, TCR-TCR, TCR-HLA and TCR-CMV co-occurrence was scored with hypergeometric tests, and a repertoire-size bias correction was applied to TCR pairs. To estimate false discovery rates, a later analysis permuted the HLA or CMV assignments 20 times. In a later analysis, co-occurring TCRs were grouped using DBSCAN, and TCRdist sequence similarity was added for clustering within HLA-allele-positive subsets. Co-occurrence clustering excluded repertoires with fewer than 30,000 or more than 120,000 public chains, plus five with anomalous nucleotide sharing. This immuneACCESS table, as held by TCRdb, lists in-frame sequences with V and J called but not all clones. Of the missing ones, under half trace to an unresolved V gene in checked studies; the others have no known cause. V, J and clone size are taken as reported in that table, and D and trimming were inferred from the DNA itself. The table for this sample lists around 190,000 clones; about 80% of them were counted only once. The ten largest account for 13% to 15% of the sample.

This TCR was sampled from a woman aged 25 to 39 in good health and CMV-seropositive. This chain joins TRBV6-6 to TRBJ1-5; 7 of the junction bases match TRBD1. What was sequenced was PBMCs. The nucleotide sequence reads TGTGCCAGCAGTTACTCCCGGGACAGCCTCAATCAGCCCCAGCATTTT. This is translated as CASSYSRDSLNQPQHF.